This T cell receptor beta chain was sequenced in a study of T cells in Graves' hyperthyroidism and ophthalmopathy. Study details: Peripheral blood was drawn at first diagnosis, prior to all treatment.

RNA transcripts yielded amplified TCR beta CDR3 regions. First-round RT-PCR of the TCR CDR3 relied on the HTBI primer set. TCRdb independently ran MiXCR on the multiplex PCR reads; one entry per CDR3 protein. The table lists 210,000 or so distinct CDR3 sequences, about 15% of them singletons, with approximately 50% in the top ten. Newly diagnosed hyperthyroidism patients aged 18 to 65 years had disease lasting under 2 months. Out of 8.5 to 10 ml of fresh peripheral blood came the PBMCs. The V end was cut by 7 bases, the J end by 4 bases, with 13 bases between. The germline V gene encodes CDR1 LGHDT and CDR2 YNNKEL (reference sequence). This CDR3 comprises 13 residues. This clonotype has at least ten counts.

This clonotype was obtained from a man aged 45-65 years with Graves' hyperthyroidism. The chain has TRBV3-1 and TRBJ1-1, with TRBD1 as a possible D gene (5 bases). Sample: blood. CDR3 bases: TGTGCCAGCATCCTCAAAGGGGTCACTGAAGCTTTCTTT. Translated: CASILKGVTEAFF.